What follows are 17 T cell receptor beta chains derived from one specimen sequenced in a study of post-analysis software for immune sequencing data. Study-level results: Relative to controls, patients had five TRBV segments at higher frequency, with TRBV5-6, TRBV5-1 and TRBV20-1 among these.

Which antigens these TCRs recognize remains unknown. Built from TCR beta cDNA, the libraries had unique molecular identifiers in them. TCRdb fed the PCR reads into MiXCR, producing one record per CDR3 protein. The sample contains a few hundred thousand distinct CDR3 sequences, nearly 45% of which appear only once. The sample taken for sequencing was blood. These receptors were obtained from a girl under 18 with multiple sclerosis.

V is TRBV6-5 and J is TRBJ1-1; 7 bases map to TRBD1. J gave up 11 bases and V 4 bases, and 7 bases lay outside the gene matches. This CDR3 has 12 residues. Looked up from germline, CDR1 is MNHEY and CDR2 is SVGAGI. The CDR3 DNA reads as TGTGCCAGCAGTTCGCTAGACAGGGCGGCTTTCTTT. Translated: CASSSLDRAAFF.

The chain has TRBV20-1 and TRBJ2-5, with D perhaps matching TRBD2 (6 bases). V was cut by 6 bases and J by 4 bases, with 27 bases left in between. CDR3 length equals 17 residues. CDR1 and CDR2 from the germline V gene are DFQATT and SNEGSKA (reference sequence). The CDR3 reads CSAKSGGVRAGGETQYF. CDR3 DNA: TGCAGTGCAAAGAGCGGCGGTGTTAGAGCGGGTGGAGAGACCCAGTACTTC.

V and J are TRBV6-4 and TRBJ2-5; a possible D gene is TRBD1 (5 bases). The CDR3 extends over 14 amino acids. Germline loops: CDR1 MRHNA, CDR2 SNTAGT. V dropped 2 bases and J dropped 1 base, with 8 bases sitting between them. CDR3 residues: CASSDKGAQETQYF. For the CDR3, the DNA is TGTGCCAGCAGTGACAAAGGGGCCCAAGAGACCCAGTACTTC.

V is TRBV20-1 and J is TRBJ2-7, with D uncertain. The germline CDR1 and CDR2 sequences are DFQATT and SNEGSKA (reference sequence). Trimming took 6 bases from V and 0 from J, leaving 15 bases between them. This CDR3 is 14 amino acids long. The DNA for the CDR3 is TGCAGTGCCTTTTACTCCTCGAGCTCCTACGAGCAGTACTTC. Translated: CSAFYSSSSYEQYF.

This clonotype was seen a single time. The junction does not match germline at one end; this may be a read error. The rearrangement links TRBV7-2 to TRBJ1-4, with a tentative D call TRBD1 (5 bases). The CDR3 has 18 amino acids. Germline V gene lookup returns CDR1 SGHTA and CDR2 FQGNSA. For the CDR3, the DNA is TGTGCCAGCAGCTTAGTGGGACTCCCGGATGCAACTAGTGAAAAACTGTTTTTT. Amino acid sequence: CASSLVGLPDATSEKLFF.

The V gene is TRBV18, the J gene TRBJ2-5, with D unresolved. The germline V and J ends were trimmed by 0 bases and 2 bases, with 7 bases remaining between them. The CDR3 runs to 14 residues. Germline V lookup: CDR1 KGHSH, CDR2 LQKENI. The CDR3 protein is CASSPPERQETQYF. Here the CDR3 DNA reads TGTGCCAGCTCACCACCGGAACGTCAAGAGACCCAGTACTTC.

This clonotype has just a few counts. This sequence joins TRBV5-1 and TRBJ2-3; 9 bases align to TRBD1. There are 17 residues in the CDR3. V dropped 3 bases and J dropped 2; count of bases not matched to a gene: 10. Germline CDR1 reads SGHRS; CDR2 reads YFSETQ. As DNA, the CDR3 is TGCGCCAGCAGCTCGGGACAGGGTATAGAGTACACAGATACGCAGTATTTT. Protein sequence: CASSSGQGIEYTDTQYF.

This rearrangement joins TRBV11-2 to TRBJ2-7, with TRBD1 as a possible D gene (6 bases). Germline CDR1 and CDR2: SGHAT and FQNNGV. Trimming left V 6 bases short and J 0 bases short, with 15 bases between. The CDR3 runs to 15 residues. The CDR3 nucleotides read TGTGCCAGCAGGGGGGCCATGGCTAGCTCCTACGAGCAGTACTTC. This gives the protein CASRGAMASSYEQYF.

The chain is built from TRBV29-1 and TRBJ1-2; no clear D. CDR1 is SQVTM and CDR2 is ANQGSEA in the germline V gene. The ends were cut back, 0 bases at V and 7 bases at J, with 6 bases in the middle. The CDR3 loop spans 11 amino acids. The chain's CDR3 is CSVEEAAGYTF. DNA of the CDR3: TGCAGCGTTGAAGAGGCGGCTGGCTACACCTTC.

The chain employs TRBV20-1 and TRBJ2-3, with 10 positions matching TRBD2. The CDR3 contains 15 residues. With 5 bases clipped from V and 0 bases from J, the junction kept 5 bases outside the gene matches. Looked up from germline, CDR1 is DFQATT and CDR2 is SNEGSKA (reference sequence). In nucleotides, the CDR3 is TGCAGTGCTCCCGGACTAGCGGAGAGCACAGATACGCAGTATTTT. Amino acid sequence: CSAPGLAESTDTQYF.

J is TRBJ2-1 and V is TRBV20-1; D possibly corresponds to TRBD1 (6 bases). With the DNA end fitting TRBJ2-7 better, the J assignment may be wrong. The CDR3 totals 14 residues. The V gene's germline CDR1 is DFQATT and CDR2 SNEGSKA (reference sequence). This CDR3 is CSAPLLGGDNEQYF. The DNA for the CDR3 is TGCAGTGCTCCACTCCTGGGTGGGGACAATGAGCAGTACTTC.

The chain couples TRBV6-1 to TRBJ2-1; 11 bases align to TRBD2. The CDR3 spans 18 residues. V dropped 5 bases and J dropped 5; count of bases not matched to a gene: 14. CDR1 is MNHNS, CDR2 SASEGT, per germline. The CDR3 is CASSQTRLGLAENNEQFF. CDR3 sequence (DNA): TGTGCCAGCAGTCAAACTCGCTTGGGACTAGCGGAGAACAATGAGCAGTTCTTC.

The chain couples TRBV12-3 or TRBV12-4 to TRBJ1-1; D remains ambiguous. Trimming took 2 bases from V and 11 from J, leaving 15 bases between them. The CDR3 covers 13 residues. CDR3 sequence reads: CASSLRAGSGAFF. In nucleotides, the CDR3 is TGTGCCAGCAGTTTAAGGGCAGGATCTGGGGCTTTCTTT.

In its sample, this clonotype was seen a few times. This chain links TRBV12-3 or TRBV12-4 with TRBJ2-7; 10 bases are shared with TRBD1. CDR3 size: 13 residues. Unmatched junction bases numbered 5, after V lost 6 bases and J lost 6 bases. CDR3 sequence reads: CASRQDRGGEQYF. The CDR3 DNA reads as TGTGCCAGCAGACAGGACAGGGGGGGCGAGCAGTACTTC.

This clonotype was detected only a few times. The chain combines TRBV6-5 with TRBJ1-1; D remains unclear. Germline V gene data show CDR1 as MNHEY and CDR2 as SVGAGI. The CDR3 is made up of 13 amino acids. V was cut by 9 bases and J by 4 bases, with 15 bases left in between. CDR3 loop: CASTAHGPTEAFF. CDR3 bases: TGTGCCAGTACCGCACATGGTCCCACTGAAGCTTTCTTT.

This clonotype appeared a few times. The chain employs TRBV12-3 or TRBV12-4 and TRBJ2-3; 9 bases agree with TRBD1. With V trimmed by 3 bases and J by 6 bases, 7 bases remained unmatched. CDR3 length equals 15 residues. The CDR3: CASSFNTGGPDTQYF. As DNA, the CDR3 is TGTGCCAGCAGTTTTAATACAGGGGGCCCCGATACGCAGTATTTT.

This clonotype has just one count. The J gene is TRBJ2-1, the V gene TRBV20-1; 8 nucleotides agree with TRBD2. The germline gives CDR1 DFQATT, CDR2 SNEGSKA (reference sequence). The ends lost 0 bases at V and 0 bases at J; junction bases unmatched: 13. The CDR3 covers 19 residues. This CDR3 reads CSARDWGSGTTDSYNEQFF. The CDR3 DNA reads as TGCAGTGCTAGAGATTGGGGTAGCGGGACGACTGACTCCTACAATGAGCAGTTCTTC.